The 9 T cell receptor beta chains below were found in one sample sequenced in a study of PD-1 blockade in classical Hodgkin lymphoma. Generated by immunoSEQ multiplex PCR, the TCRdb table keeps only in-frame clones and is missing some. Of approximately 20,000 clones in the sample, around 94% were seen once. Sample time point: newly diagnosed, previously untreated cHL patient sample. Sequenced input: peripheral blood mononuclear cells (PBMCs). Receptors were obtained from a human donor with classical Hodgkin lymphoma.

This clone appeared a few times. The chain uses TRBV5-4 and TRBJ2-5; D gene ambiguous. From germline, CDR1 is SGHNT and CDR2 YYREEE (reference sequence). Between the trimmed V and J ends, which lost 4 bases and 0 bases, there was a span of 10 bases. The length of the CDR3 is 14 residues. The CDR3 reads CASSRTVYQETQYF. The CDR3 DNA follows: TGTGCCAGCAGCCGAACAGTGTACCAAGAGACCCAGTACTTC.

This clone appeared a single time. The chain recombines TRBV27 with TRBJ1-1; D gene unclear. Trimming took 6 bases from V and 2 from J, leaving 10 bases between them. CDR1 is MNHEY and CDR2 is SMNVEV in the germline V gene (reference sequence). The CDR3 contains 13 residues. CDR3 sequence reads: CASSRSTNTEAFF. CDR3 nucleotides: TGTGCCAGCAGCCGTAGTACAAACACTGAAGCTTTCTTT.

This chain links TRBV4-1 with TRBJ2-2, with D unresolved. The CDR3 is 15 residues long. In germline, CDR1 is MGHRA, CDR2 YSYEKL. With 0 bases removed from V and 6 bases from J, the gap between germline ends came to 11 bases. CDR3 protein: CASSQDLTFPGELFF. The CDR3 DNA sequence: TGCGCCAGCAGCCAAGATCTGACCTTCCCCGGGGAGCTGTTTTTT.

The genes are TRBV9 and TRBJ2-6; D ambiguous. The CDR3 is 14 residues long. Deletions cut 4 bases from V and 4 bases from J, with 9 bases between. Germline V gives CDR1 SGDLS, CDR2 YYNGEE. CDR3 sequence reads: CASSLVLGANVLTF. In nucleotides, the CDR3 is TGTGCCAGCAGCCTCGTGCTCGGGGCCAACGTCCTGACTTTC.

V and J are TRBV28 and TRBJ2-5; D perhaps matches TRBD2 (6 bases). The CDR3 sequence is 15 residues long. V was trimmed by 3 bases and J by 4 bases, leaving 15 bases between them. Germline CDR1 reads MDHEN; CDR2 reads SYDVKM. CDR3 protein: CASSFPGGARETQYF. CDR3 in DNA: TGTGCCAGCAGTTTCCCCGGGGGAGCGCGAGAGACCCAGTACTTC. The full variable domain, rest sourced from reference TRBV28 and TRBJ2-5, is DVKVTQSSRYLVKRTGEKVFLECVQDMDHENMFWYRQDPGLGLRLIYFSYDVKMKEKGDIPEGYSVSREKKERFSLILESASTNQTSMYLCASSFPGGARETQYFGPGTRLLVL.

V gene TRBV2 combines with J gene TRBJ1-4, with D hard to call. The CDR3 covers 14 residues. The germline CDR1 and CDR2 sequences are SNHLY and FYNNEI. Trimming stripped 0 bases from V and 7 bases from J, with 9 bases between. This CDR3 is CASSEAGLIEKLFF. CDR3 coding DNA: TGTGCCAGCAGTGAAGCAGGGTTAATTGAAAAACTGTTTTTT.

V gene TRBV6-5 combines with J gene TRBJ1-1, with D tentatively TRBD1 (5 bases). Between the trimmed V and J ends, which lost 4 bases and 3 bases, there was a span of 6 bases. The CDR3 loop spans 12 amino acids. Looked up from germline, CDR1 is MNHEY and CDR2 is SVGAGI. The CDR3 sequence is CASSWGYTEAFF. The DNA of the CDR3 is TGTGCCAGCAGTTGGGGGTACACTGAAGCTTTCTTT.

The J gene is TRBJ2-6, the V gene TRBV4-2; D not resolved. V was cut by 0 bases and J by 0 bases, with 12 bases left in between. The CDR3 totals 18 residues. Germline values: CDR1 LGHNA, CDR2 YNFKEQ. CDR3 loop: CASSQESRQASGANVLTF. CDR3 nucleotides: TGTGCCAGCAGCCAAGAATCGAGGCAAGCCTCTGGGGCCAACGTCCTGACTTTC.

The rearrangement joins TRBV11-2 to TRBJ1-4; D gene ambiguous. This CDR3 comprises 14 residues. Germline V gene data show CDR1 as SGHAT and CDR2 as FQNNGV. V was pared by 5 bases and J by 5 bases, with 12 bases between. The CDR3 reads CASSLALINEKLFF. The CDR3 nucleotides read TGTGCCAGCAGCCTCGCGTTAATAAATGAAAAACTGTTTTTT.